Below, 2 T cell receptor beta chains from the same sample are listed, as sequenced in a study of T cell repertoires in cytomegalovirus infection. TCRdb ran MiXCR on the reads and lists one entry per CDR3 protein. The sample shows fewer than 850,000 distinct CDR3 sequences, around 29% of them seen only once. Their recognized antigens are unknown. The sample in question was cultured CD8+ T cells from PBMCs, obtained from culture after CMV antigen stimulation. Receptors originate from a human donor in good health (CMV status not recorded). Some clones in this sample may be carry-over from other donors' samples.

The V gene is TRBV10-2, the J gene TRBJ2-5; 10 nucleotides align to TRBD1. The ends lost 8 bases at V and 5 bases at J; junction bases unmatched: 8. This CDR3 region has 14 residues. Germline V gene data show CDR1 as WSHSY and CDR2 as SAAADI. Here the CDR3 reads CASGDRGAVETQYF. The CDR3 DNA sequence: TGCGCCAGCGGGGACAGGGGAGCGGTGGAGACCCAGTACTTC.

This clonotype occurred a few times. The chain is built from TRBV4-3 and TRBJ1-1, with TRBD1 as a possible D gene (5 bases). This CDR3 spans 17 amino acids. Between the trimmed V and J ends, which lost 3 bases and 0 bases, there was a span of 17 bases. Germline CDR1 LGHNA, CDR2 YSLEER. The CDR3: CASSQGPGNEMNTEAFF. CDR3 nucleotide sequence: TGCGCCAGCAGCCAGGGGCCAGGCAACGAGATGAACACTGAAGCTTTCTTT.